The 13 T cell receptor beta chains reported below all come from one sample, sequenced in a study of TIL therapy for anti-PD-1-resistant metastatic lung cancer. The sample's time point: pre-treatment sample, taken before nivolumab and TIL therapy. Most excised metastases sampled were pleural nodules or supraclavicular lymph nodes. The libraries were made with immunoSEQ v3. Assay used: immunoSEQ multiplex PCR; TCRdb lists only in-frame clones, some missing. The sample comprises more than 90,000 clones, about two thirds of which are singletons, and roughly 9.7% rests with the top ten. The starting material was tumor tissue, obtained at baseline. The origin of the receptors is a person aged 25-79 years with non-small cell lung cancer.

The chain couples TRBV28 to TRBJ1-3; D remains ambiguous. The germline CDR1 and CDR2 sequences are MDHEN and SYDVKM. Trimming removed 6 bases at V and 5 bases at J, with 8 bases between. The CDR3 is 12 amino acids. This CDR3 reads CASSPPRNTIYF. DNA for the CDR3: TGTGCCAGCAGCCCCCCCAGAAACACCATATATTTT.

This sequence joins TRBV11-3 and TRBJ1-1, with D hard to call. CDR3 length: 13 residues. The V gene lost 5 bases and the J gene lost 0 bases, with 7 bases spanning the gap. Germline V lookup: CDR1 SGHNT, CDR2 YENEEA. For the CDR3, the DNA is TGTGCCAGCAGCCTGACGGTGAACACTGAAGCTTTCTTT. It encodes CASSLTVNTEAFF.

The rearrangement uses TRBV27 and TRBJ2-1; D gene uncertain. The germline V gene encodes CDR1 MNHEY and CDR2 SMNVEV (reference sequence). The V end was cut by 5 bases, the J end by 6 bases, with 14 bases between. The CDR3 has 14 amino acids. CDR3 DNA: TGTGCCAGCAGTCCCTTTGTCTATTTCAATGAGCAGTTCTTC. Translation: CASSPFVYFNEQFF.

This clone occurred a few times. The rearrangement uses TRBV4-2 and TRBJ2-1; 10 bases fit TRBD2. The V gene end was trimmed by 4 bases and the J gene end by 0 bases; junction bases not matched to a gene: 12. The CDR3 spans 19 residues. Germline V gene sequence: CDR1 LGHNA, CDR2 YNFKEQ. CDR3: CASSRGGLAGVSSYNEQFF. The CDR3 bases are TGTGCCAGCAGCCGGGGAGGGCTAGCGGGGGTGAGCTCCTACAATGAGCAGTTCTTC.

The chain joins TRBV30 to TRBJ2-7; 12 bases line up with TRBD1. The V gene's germline CDR1 is GTSNPN and CDR2 SVGIG (reference sequence). V lost 8 bases to trimming and J lost 7 bases; unmatched junction nucleotides: 9. This CDR3 has 13 residues. CDR3 bases: TGTGCCGGGGGGACAGGGGGCCCCCGGGAGCAGTACTTC. It specifies CAGGTGGPREQYF.

This clone was observed a handful of times. The rearrangement uses TRBV4-1 and TRBJ2-2, with a tentative D call TRBD1 (6 bases). CDR3 size: 17 residues. Trimming took 1 base from V and 4 from J, leaving 16 bases between them. The germline CDR1 and CDR2 sequences are MGHRA and YSYEKL. The CDR3 DNA reads TGCGCCAGCAGCCAAGTTAGGGGGATCCGTAGCACCGGGGAGCTGTTTTTT. This encodes CASSQVRGIRSTGELFF.

This chain links TRBV27 with TRBJ1-2, with D unclear. CDR3 length equals 15 residues. CDR1 MNHEY and CDR2 SMNVEV come from the germline V gene (reference sequence). Between the trimmed V and J ends, which lost 2 bases and 0 bases, there was a span of 10 bases. As DNA, the CDR3 is TGTGCCAGCAGTTTAAAGACTGAAGCTAACTATGGCTACACCTTC. This encodes CASSLKTEANYGYTF.

This clone was counted a single time. The chain is built from TRBV9 and TRBJ2-3; 8 bases are a match to TRBD1. CDR1 and CDR2 (germline): SGDLS, YYNGEE. V lost 0 bases, J lost 5 bases, and 8 bases stayed unmatched. The CDR3 totals 16 residues. The CDR3 nucleotides are TGTGCCAGCAGCGTAGGGAACAGGGGGGTGAGAGATACGCAGTATTTT. Protein: CASSVGNRGVRDTQYF.

The chain uses TRBV11-2 and TRBJ2-3; the D gene could be TRBD1 or TRBD2 (5 bases each). Trimming took off 3 bases at V and 0 bases at J, with 16 bases between the two ends. Germline V gene sequence: CDR1 SGHAT, CDR2 FQNNGV. There are 17 residues in the CDR3. The CDR3 coding sequence is TGTGCCAGCAGCTTGGACCTCGGGACGGTTAGCACAGATACGCAGTATTTT. Its translation: CASSLDLGTVSTDTQYF.

This clone has just a few counts. The V and J genes are TRBV11-2 and TRBJ2-3, with D unresolved. CDR1 and CDR2 from the germline V gene are SGHAT and FQNNGV. CDR3 length equals 14 residues. Trimming took 7 bases from V and 5 from J, leaving 16 bases between them. The CDR3 DNA sequence: TGTGCCAGCACCCTGAGTGGGTTGGGAGATACGCAGTATTTT. Translation: CASTLSGLGDTQYF.

This sequence joins TRBV19 and TRBJ2-3, with TRBD2 as a possible D gene (6 bases). The CDR3 totals 17 residues. Germline values: CDR1 LNHDA, CDR2 SQIVND (reference sequence). V lost 4 bases and J lost 1, with 18 bases in between. The CDR3 region is CASSKSLPGVGTDTQYF. The CDR3 DNA follows: TGTGCCAGTAGTAAATCCCTCCCGGGGGTGGGCACAGATACGCAGTATTTT.

The CDR3 loop is CASSLGQVYNEQFF. DNA for the CDR3: TGCGCCAGCAGCTTAGGACAGGTTTACAATGAGCAGTTCTTC. The genes are TRBV5-1 and TRBJ2-1; 7 positions agree with TRBD1. The V segment lost 2 bases and the J segment 4 bases; nucleotides outside the gene matches: 3. The CDR3 sequence is 14 residues long. Looked up from germline, CDR1 is SGHRS and CDR2 is YFSETQ.

This chain uses TRBV7-3 with TRBJ2-7; D gene unclear. The CDR3 loop spans 15 amino acids. Germline V lookup: CDR1 SGHTA, CDR2 FQGTGA. Trimming shortened V by 2 bases and J by 0 bases, and 11 bases separated the two germline ends. The CDR3 region is CASSLLAESSYEQYF. CDR3 sequence (DNA): TGTGCCAGCAGCTTATTGGCGGAAAGCTCCTACGAGCAGTACTTC.